This T cell receptor beta chain was obtained from a study of blood T cell repertoires in COVID-19. At the level of the study: Acute-phase and convalescent COVID-19 samples originated in the United States, Italy and Spain. In each case, the material was cDNA or gDNA derived from T cells, B-cell-depleted T cells, or PBMCs.

This CDR3 has 13 amino acids. CDR1 and CDR2 from the germline V gene are SGHTA and FQGNSA. Trimming pared 7 bases from V and 2 bases from J, leaving 12 bases between. As processed by the authors: How many nucleated cells were present was estimated from reference gene primer amplification. The protocol was immunoSEQ multiplex PCR, while the TCRdb copy is restricted to in-frame clones and leaves out a portion. Clone size and V and J calls were adopted from that table, with D and trimming inferred from the DNA. The sample has 400,000 or so clones, about 89% seen once; the top ten hold 1.5% to 1.7%. The sequence was collected from a woman in her thirties or forties with COVID-19, enrolled during active disease. This sequence joins TRBV7-2 and TRBJ2-7, with D perhaps TRBD1 (6 bases). Sequencing input: peripheral blood. The CDR3 DNA reads as TGTGCCAGCAATAAACAGGGTACCTACGAGCAGTACTTC. Amino acids: CASNKQGTYEQYF. The full variable domain, its missing parts supplied by reference TRBV7-2 and TRBJ2-7, is GAGVSQSPSNKVTEKGKDVELRCDPISGHTALYWYRQSLGQGLEFLIYFQGNSAPDKSGLPSDRFSAERTGGSVSTLTIQRTQQEDSAVYLCASNKQGTYEQYFGPGTRLTVT.